What follows is one TCR beta chain and its context. This sample stems from a study of cytomegalovirus exposure and HLA in healthy donors. Trimming took off 6 bases at V and 7 bases at J, with 16 bases between the two ends. The CDR3 totals 14 residues. Germline V gene data show CDR1 as MDHEN and CDR2 as SYDVKM. This PCR relied on a set of 60 Vbeta primers and 13 Jbeta primers. Here immunoSEQ multiplex PCR was the method, and the copy in TCRdb shows in-frame clones only, minus some. The sample lists roughly 120,000 clones; over 75% were seen once. Sequences were obtained from PBMCs. This receptor was identified in a woman aged 40 to 50 in good health and CMV-seropositive. The chain recombines TRBV28 with TRBJ1-5; D uncertain. The CDR3 sequence is CASRSELSRQPQHF. CDR3 in DNA: TGTGCCAGCAGGTCCGAGCTCTCGCGGCAGCCCCAGCATTTT.